This entry lists 10 T cell receptor beta chains sequenced from one sample in a study of OX40 agonist ivuxolimab in advanced cancers. The data were produced by immunoSEQ multiplex PCR, yet TCRdb's version contains in-frame clones alone and is incomplete. The sample gives 50,000 or so clones, roughly 90% of which show up once; approximately 7% is in the top ten. This material consisted of CD4+ or CD8+ T cells sorted from blood, taken in a trial of the OX40 agonist ivuxolimab. The receptors come from an adult with an advanced solid tumor such as melanoma, head and neck, liver or kidney cancer.

The CDR3 region has the DNA TGCGCCAGCAGCTTGGCTGGGACAGGAGCCTACGAGCAGTACTTC. Its translation is CASSLAGTGAYEQYF. The chain links TRBV5-1 to TRBJ2-7; 8 bases are a match to TRBD1. This CDR3 is 15 amino acids long. V shed 0 bases, J shed 2 bases, and the junction held 4 bases outside the gene matches. Germline V lookup: CDR1 SGHRS, CDR2 YFSETQ.

V gene TRBV7-3 combines with J gene TRBJ2-3; either TRBD1 or TRBD2 may fit D (5 bases each). Germline CDR1 is SGHTA and CDR2 is FQGTGA. The CDR3 is 16 residues long. V lost 5 bases to trimming and J lost 2 bases, with 17 bases between them. The CDR3 is CASSGGSGALTDTQYF. As DNA, the CDR3 is TGTGCCAGCAGCGGAGGAAGTGGGGCTCTCACAGATACGCAGTATTTT.

This rearrangement joins TRBV21-1 to TRBJ2-5; the DNA was not compared with TRBD2, the D call given in the table. TRBV21-1 is tagged as a pseudogene. CDR3 size: 15 residues. DNA for the CDR3: TGTGCCAGCAGCGATAGACTAGCTTGGCAAGAGACCCAGTACTTC. As protein: CASSDRLAWQETQYF.

A few counts support this clone. V usage is TRBV6-5 and J usage is TRBJ1-2; 10 bases agree with TRBD1. Unmatched junction bases numbered 5, after V lost 5 bases and J lost 8 bases. Per the germline V gene, CDR1 is MNHEY and CDR2 is SVGAGI. CDR3 length: 13 amino acids. The CDR3 DNA follows: TGTGCCAGCAGTCCGGACAGGGGGGGAGGCTACACCTTC. It specifies CASSPDRGGGYTF.

The chain carries TRBV19 and TRBJ2-7; perhaps TRBD1 as D (6 bases). This CDR3 spans 13 amino acids. Per germline, CDR1 LNHDA and CDR2 SQIVND (reference sequence). The germline V and J ends were trimmed by 9 bases and 0 bases, with 12 bases remaining between them. CDR3 region: CASKGHLSYEQYF. The CDR3 DNA is TGTGCCAGCAAGGGACACCTCTCCTACGAGCAGTACTTC. The full variable domain, in which reference TRBV19 and TRBJ2-7 provide the parts outside the CDR3, is DGGITQSPKYLFRKEGQNVTLSCEQNLNHDAMYWYRQDPGQGLRLIYYSQIVNDFQKGDIAEGYSVSREKKESFPLTVTSAQKNPTAFYLCASKGHLSYEQYFGPGTRLTVT.

This chain links TRBV7-2 with TRBJ1-4; D gene uncertain. Trimming pared 3 bases from V and 2 bases from J, leaving 13 bases between. The CDR3 runs to 16 residues. The germline CDR1 and CDR2 sequences are SGHTA and FQGNSA. DNA of the CDR3: TGTGCCAGCAGCTTTTCCTTGACTCGGACTAATGAAAAACTGTTTTTT. This sequence encodes CASSFSLTRTNEKLFF.

This rearrangement joins TRBV10-3 to TRBJ1-4; TRBD1 matches at 8 bases. The germline gives CDR1 ENHRY, CDR2 SYGVKD. The V gene end was trimmed by 6 bases and the J gene end by 6 bases; junction bases not matched to a gene: 9. This CDR3 spans 15 amino acids. CDR3 sequence reads: CAIRTMDREYEKLFF. CDR3 nucleotides: TGTGCCATCAGAACCATGGACAGGGAATATGAAAAACTGTTTTTT.

Only one count was recorded for this clone. V and J are TRBV7-2 and TRBJ1-6, with D hard to call. Between the trimmed V and J ends, which lost 1 base and 2 bases, there was a span of 6 bases. This CDR3 region has 15 residues. Germline V gives CDR1 SGHTA, CDR2 FQGNSA. The CDR3 region has the DNA TGTGCCAGCAGCTTAGTTGGGGCCTATAATTCACCCCTCCACTTT. Its protein is CASSLVGAYNSPLHF.

DNA of the CDR3: TGTGCCAGCAGAGAACTTCTTGGTGGAGACTATGGCTACACCTTC. As protein: CASRELLGGDYGYTF. The chain joins TRBV2 to TRBJ1-2, with D uncertain. In germline, CDR1 is SNHLY, CDR2 FYNNEI. Trimming removed 6 bases at V and 3 bases at J, with 17 bases between. The CDR3 sequence is 15 residues long.

The rearrangement joins TRBV7-6 to TRBJ2-7, with 9 positions matching TRBD1. The CDR3 has 14 amino acids. V trimming: 4 bases; J trimming: 5 bases; junction bases outside the gene matches: 6. Germline CDR1 reads SGHVS; CDR2 reads FNYEAQ. The CDR3 DNA follows: TGTGCCAGCAGCTCCCGGACAGGGGAGGACGAGCAGTACTTC. Residues: CASSSRTGEDEQYF. The complete variable domain, with remaining parts taken from reference TRBV7-6 and TRBJ2-7, reads GAGVSQSPRYKVTKRGQDVALRCDPISGHVSLYWYRQALGQGPEFLTYFNYEAQQDKSGLPNDRFSAERPEGSISTLTIQRTEQRDSAMYRCASSSRTGEDEQYFGPGTRLTVT.